The clone carrying this T cell receptor beta chain was recorded a few times. CDR1 SGHVS and CDR2 FQNEAQ come from the germline V gene. V lost 5 bases, J lost 0 bases, and 8 bases lay in between. The CDR3 consists of 13 residues. The data originate from a study of blood T cell repertoires in COVID-19. Overall study context: COVID-19 samples from acute and convalescent phases originated in the United States, Italy and Spain.

Methods used by the authors: Estimates of nucleated cell counts were drawn from the amplification of reference gene primers. Some clones are missing from TCRdb's copy, which holds only in-frame ones; the method was immunoSEQ multiplex PCR. V, J and clone size are taken as reported in that table, and D and trimming were inferred from the DNA itself. In the table there are some 150,000 clones, just under 80% of which are singletons. This TCR was recovered from a woman older than 75 with acute or convalescent COVID-19. The chain recombines TRBV7-8 with TRBJ2-7; a possible D gene is TRBD2 (5 bases). Sequenced material: peripheral blood. The CDR3 nucleotides are TGTGCCAGCAGCCGGAGGTTCTCCTACGAGCAGTACTTC. The encoded protein is CASSRRFSYEQYF.